The next 14 T cell receptor beta chains were all read from a single sample in a study of cytomegalovirus exposure and HLA in healthy donors. PCR was performed using 60 Vbeta and 13 Jbeta primers. Method: immunoSEQ multiplex PCR; TCRdb's copy keeps in-frame clones and lacks some. This sample has about 150,000 clones, with approximately 68% found just once. The sample was PBMCs. The receptors here all came from a man in his 60s in good health and CMV-seronegative.

The rearrangement uses TRBV19 and TRBJ1-1; 8 bases match TRBD1. V trimming: 5 bases; J trimming: 0 bases; junction bases outside the gene matches: 2. The CDR3 is 14 amino acids. Germline-derived CDR1 and CDR2 are LNHDA and SQIVND (reference sequence). This CDR3 reads CASSWDRLNTEAFF. CDR3 in DNA: TGTGCCAGTAGTTGGGACAGGTTGAACACTGAAGCTTTCTTT.

This clone was seen only a few times. This chain connects TRBV9 to TRBJ2-5, with TRBD2 identical over 10 bases. Germline CDR1 reads SGDLS; CDR2 reads YYNGEE. V trimming: 5 bases; J trimming: 4 bases; junction bases outside the gene matches: 8. The CDR3 totals 15 residues. The CDR3 sequence: CASSAQASGGETQYF. The CDR3 nucleotides are TGTGCCAGCAGTGCCCAGGCTAGCGGGGGAGAGACCCAGTACTTC.

The CDR3 loop reads CASSLGREGGYTF. The CDR3 region has the DNA TGTGCCAGCAGCTTAGGAAGGGAGGGTGGCTACACCTTC. This chain links TRBV7-2 with TRBJ1-2; D remains ambiguous. Trimming cost V 1 base and J 7 bases, with 10 bases left between them. Per germline, CDR1 SGHTA and CDR2 FQGNSA. The CDR3 runs to 13 residues.

The V and J genes are TRBV9 and TRBJ2-6; D might be TRBD1 (6 bases). The CDR3 is made up of 17 amino acids. The germline gives CDR1 SGDLS, CDR2 YYNGEE. Trimming left V 1 base short and J 0 bases short, with 11 bases between. CDR3 sequence reads: CASSVFRDISGANVLTF. The CDR3 DNA reads as TGTGCCAGCAGCGTATTCCGGGACATCTCTGGGGCCAACGTCCTGACTTTC.

The chain carries TRBV5-4 and TRBJ2-7; 8 nucleotides line up with TRBD2. The CDR3 sequence is 16 residues long. The trim removed 1 base at V and 1 base at J, leaving 7 bases unmatched. Per the germline V gene, CDR1 is SGHNT and CDR2 is YYREEE (reference sequence). CDR3 sequence: CASSLISGIRSYEQYF. The CDR3 region has the DNA TGTGCCAGCAGCTTGATTAGCGGGATCAGATCCTACGAGCAGTACTTC.

The V call is TRBV5-1, the J call TRBJ2-2, with TRBD1 identical over 11 bases. Per germline, CDR1 SGHRS and CDR2 YFSETQ. The CDR3 length is 16 residues. With V trimmed by 1 base and J by 5 bases, 4 bases remained unmatched. The CDR3 loop is CASSLRDRGSTGELFF. CDR3 sequence (DNA): TGCGCCAGCAGCTTGAGGGACAGGGGGAGTACCGGGGAGCTGTTTTTT.

The gene calls are TRBV9 and TRBJ2-1; maybe TRBD2 (5 bases). Germline V gene data show CDR1 as SGDLS and CDR2 as YYNGEE. The CDR3 runs to 14 residues. Trimming left V 7 bases short and J 5 bases short, with 16 bases between. CDR3 nucleotide sequence: TGTGCCAGCGGACCTCTAGGAGGCGACAATGAGCAGTTCTTC. Its protein is CASGPLGGDNEQFF.

This chain connects TRBV18 to TRBJ1-5; tentatively, D is TRBD1 (5 bases). Trimming left V 5 bases short and J 1 base short, with 9 bases between. The CDR3 extends over 14 amino acids. The germline CDR1 and CDR2 sequences are KGHSH and LQKENI. The CDR3 sequence: CASSSGSSNQPQHF. DNA of the CDR3: TGTGCCAGCTCATCAGGGTCCAGCAATCAGCCCCAGCATTTT.

The chain links TRBV7-8 to TRBJ1-3, with 9 bases that match TRBD1. CDR3 length equals 16 residues. V shed 2 bases and J 9 bases; nucleotides not matched to a gene: 11. The germline CDR1 and CDR2 sequences are SGHVS and FQNEAQ. CDR3 nucleotides: TGTGCCAGCAGCTTAAAGGACAGGGGTCTATTCGGCACCATATATTTT. This codes for CASSLKDRGLFGTIYF.

The rearrangement uses TRBV5-6 and TRBJ2-5; 7 bases match TRBD2. In germline, CDR1 is SGHDT, CDR2 YYEEEE. There are 15 residues in the CDR3. V lost 0 bases and J lost 3; bases outside the gene matches: 5. CDR3 coding DNA: TGTGCCAGCAGCTTGGTGGCAGGGAGGGAAGAGACCCAGTACTTC. Encoded protein: CASSLVAGREETQYF. Together with reference TRBV5-6 and TRBJ2-5, the CDR3 gives the full variable domain: DAGVTQSPTHLIKTRGQQVTLRCSPKSGHDTVSWYQQALGQGPQFIFQYYEEEERQRGNFPDRFSGHQFPNYSSELNVNALLLGDSALYLCASSLVAGREETQYFGPGTRLLVL.

The V and J genes are TRBV27 and TRBJ2-7, with 10 bases lining up with TRBD2. Germline V gives CDR1 MNHEY, CDR2 SMNVEV (reference sequence). V lost 2 bases to trimming and J lost 4 bases; unmatched junction nucleotides: 8. The CDR3 extends over 16 amino acids. CDR3 in DNA: TGTGCCAGCAGTTTACGGGCTAGCGGGAGTGTATACGAGCAGTACTTC. It translates to CASSLRASGSVYEQYF.

The count of this clone is one. This sequence joins TRBV19 and TRBJ2-1; no firm D call. The CDR3 consists of 13 residues. Trimming pared 4 bases from V and 6 bases from J, leaving 10 bases between. CDR1 is LNHDA and CDR2 is SQIVND in the germline V gene (reference sequence). The CDR3 sequence is CASSRSQFNEQFF. The CDR3 region has the DNA TGTGCCAGTAGTAGGAGCCAGTTCAATGAGCAGTTCTTC.

V and J are TRBV5-1 and TRBJ1-5; 7 nucleotides align to TRBD1. V shed 3 bases, J shed 4 bases, and the junction held 7 bases outside the gene matches. The CDR3 contains 15 residues. Germline V gives CDR1 SGHRS, CDR2 YFSETQ. The CDR3 reads CASSSGTDLNQPQHF. The CDR3 nucleotides read TGCGCCAGCAGCTCCGGGACAGATTTAAATCAGCCCCAGCATTTT.

A few counts support this clone. The chain is built from TRBV4-2 and TRBJ1-5; D is ambiguous. Between the trimmed V and J ends, which lost 0 bases and 9 bases, there was a span of 15 bases. The CDR3 is made up of 15 amino acids. Germline CDR1 LGHNA, CDR2 YNFKEQ. The CDR3 spells CASSQEYQVVLPQHF. For the CDR3, the DNA is TGTGCCAGCAGCCAAGAATACCAGGTTGTATTGCCCCAGCATTTT.